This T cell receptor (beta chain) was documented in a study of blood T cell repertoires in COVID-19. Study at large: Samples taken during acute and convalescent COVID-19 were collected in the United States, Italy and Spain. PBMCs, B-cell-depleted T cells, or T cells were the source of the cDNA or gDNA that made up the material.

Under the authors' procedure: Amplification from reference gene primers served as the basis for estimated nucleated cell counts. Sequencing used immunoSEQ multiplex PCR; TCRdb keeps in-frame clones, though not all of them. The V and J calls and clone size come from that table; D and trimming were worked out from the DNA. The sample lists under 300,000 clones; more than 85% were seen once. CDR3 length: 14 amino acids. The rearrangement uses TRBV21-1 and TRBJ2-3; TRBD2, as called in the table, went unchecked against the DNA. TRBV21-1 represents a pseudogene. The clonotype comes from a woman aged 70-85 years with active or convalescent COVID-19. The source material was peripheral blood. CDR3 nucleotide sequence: TGTGCCACGAATCGGCGGGGGTGGGAAGATACGCAGTATTTT. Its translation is CATNRRGWEDTQYF.